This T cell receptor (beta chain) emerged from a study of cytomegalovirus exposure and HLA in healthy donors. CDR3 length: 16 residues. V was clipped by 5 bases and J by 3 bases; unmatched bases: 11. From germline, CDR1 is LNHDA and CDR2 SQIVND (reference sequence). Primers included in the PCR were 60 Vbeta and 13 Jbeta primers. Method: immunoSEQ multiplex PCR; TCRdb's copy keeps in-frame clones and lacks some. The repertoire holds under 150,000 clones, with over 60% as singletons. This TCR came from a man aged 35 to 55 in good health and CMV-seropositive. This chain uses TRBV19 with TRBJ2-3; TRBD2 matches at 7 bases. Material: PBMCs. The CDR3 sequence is CASSPFKAGTTDTQYF. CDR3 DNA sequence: TGTGCCAGTAGTCCATTCAAAGCGGGAACGACAGATACGCAGTATTTT.